The clone carrying this T cell receptor beta chain was observed a single time. CDR1 is SEHNR and CDR2 is FQNEAQ in the germline V gene (reference sequence). Trimming removed 5 bases from V and 5 bases from J, with 12 bases in between. The CDR3 is 13 residues long. Produced via immunoSEQ multiplex PCR; TCRdb's table is partial and in-frame only. There are about 150,000 clones in the sample; roughly 83% occur only once, and about 12% lies in the top ten. The source of the sample is a study of blood T cell repertoires in COVID-19. Enrolled during active infection, Seattle patients were then followed longitudinally.

This TCR came from an older woman with COVID-19, enrolled during active disease. Sequences were obtained from peripheral blood. The rearrangement links TRBV7-9 to TRBJ1-1; D gene unclear. CDR3 nucleotides: TGTGCCAGCAGCCCAATGTCGGGAACTGAAGCTTTCTTT. This encodes CASSPMSGTEAFF.